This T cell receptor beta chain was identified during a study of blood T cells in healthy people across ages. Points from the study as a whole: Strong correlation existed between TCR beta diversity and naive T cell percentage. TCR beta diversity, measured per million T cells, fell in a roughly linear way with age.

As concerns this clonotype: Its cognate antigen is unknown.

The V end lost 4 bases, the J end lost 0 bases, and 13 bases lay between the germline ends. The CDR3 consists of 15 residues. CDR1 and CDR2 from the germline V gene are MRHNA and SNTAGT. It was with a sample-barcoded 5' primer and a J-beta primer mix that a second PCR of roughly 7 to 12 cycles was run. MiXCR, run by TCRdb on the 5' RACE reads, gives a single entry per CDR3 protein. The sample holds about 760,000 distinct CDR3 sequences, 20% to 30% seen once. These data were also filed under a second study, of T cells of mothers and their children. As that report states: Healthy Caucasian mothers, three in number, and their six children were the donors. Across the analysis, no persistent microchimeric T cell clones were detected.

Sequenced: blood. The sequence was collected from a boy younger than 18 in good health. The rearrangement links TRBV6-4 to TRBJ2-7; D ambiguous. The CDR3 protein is CASSGSQLNSYEQYF. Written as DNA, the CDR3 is TGTGCCAGCAGTGGGAGTCAGCTTAACTCCTACGAGCAGTACTTC.